This TCR beta chain is from a study of blood T cell repertoires in COVID-19. Assay used: immunoSEQ multiplex PCR; TCRdb lists only in-frame clones, some missing. The sample has thousands of clones, roughly 83% seen once. V shed 2 bases and J shed 7 bases, with 17 bases lying between them. Germline values: CDR1 KGHSH, CDR2 LQKENI. The CDR3 extends over 15 amino acids. The sequence was obtained from a human donor with active COVID-19. The donor label of this sample is uncertain. Sample: peripheral blood. The gene calls are TRBV18 and TRBJ1-2, with D possibly TRBD1 on 5 matching bases. The CDR3, as DNA: TGTGCCAGCTCACCATCAGATGGCCAGGGAGGTGGCTACACCTTC. Its protein is CASSPSDGQGGGYTF.